One and the same sample provided the 9 T cell receptor beta chains below, sequenced in a study of OX40 agonist ivuxolimab in advanced cancers. Sequenced by immunoSEQ multiplex PCR; TCRdb stores in-frame clones only, minus some. The sample has about 99,000 clones, approximately 94% seen once. The sequencing here drew on CD4+ or CD8+ T cells sorted from blood, taken in a trial of the OX40 agonist ivuxolimab. Receptor source: an adult with an advanced solid tumor such as melanoma, head and neck, liver or kidney cancer.

V and J are TRBV4-1 and TRBJ2-1, with a weak D call TRBD1 (5 bases). The V end was cut by 8 bases, the J end by 8 bases, with 10 bases between. The CDR3 extends over 11 amino acids. Per the germline V gene, CDR1 is MGHRA and CDR2 is YSYEKL. The CDR3 DNA reads TGCGCCAGCGGAAGGGGTTATGAGCAGTTCTTC. It translates to CASGRGYEQFF.

This clone was detected once. The chain couples TRBV27 to TRBJ2-2; TRBD1 matches at 9 bases. Germline CDR1 MNHEY, CDR2 SMNVEV (reference sequence). The CDR3 is made up of 14 amino acids. Unmatched junction bases numbered 3, after V lost 4 bases and J lost 6 bases. As DNA, the CDR3 is TGTGCCAGCAGTTCACAGGGGGCAGCCGGGGAGCTGTTTTTT. Translation: CASSSQGAAGELFF.

The chain recombines TRBV18 with TRBJ2-1; 8 nucleotides match TRBD2. Per germline, CDR1 KGHSH and CDR2 LQKENI. This CDR3 is built from 17 residues. Unmatched junction bases numbered 14, after V lost 6 bases and J lost 4 bases. The DNA of the CDR3 is TGTGCCAGCTCCCGTTCCGGGGGGGGAGAATTTTACAATGAGCAGTTCTTC. This codes for CASSRSGGGEFYNEQFF.

This rearrangement joins TRBV29-1 to TRBJ2-2, with 11 bases lining up with TRBD2. Germline CDR1 is SQVTM and CDR2 is ANQGSEA. With 1 base clipped from V and 6 bases from J, the junction kept 1 base outside the gene matches. This CDR3 has 14 amino acids. CDR3 nucleotide sequence: TGCAGCGTTGAAGTAGCGGGAGGGTCCGGGGAGCTGTTTTTT. Translation gives CSVEVAGGSGELFF.

The genes are TRBV19 and TRBJ2-7, with D possibly being TRBD2 (5 bases). The CDR3 spans 15 residues. CDR1 is LNHDA and CDR2 is SQIVND in the germline V gene (reference sequence). V was cut by 1 base and J by 3 bases, with 13 bases left in between. The CDR3 DNA follows: TGTGCCAGTAGTATAGGGACTGCTCCTCACTACGAGCAGTACTTC. Its translation: CASSIGTAPHYEQYF.

The chain recombines TRBV28 with TRBJ2-7, with D possibly matching TRBD1 (7 bases). This CDR3 is 14 amino acids long. V lost 6 bases, J lost 3 bases, and 15 bases lay in between. Germline V gene lookup returns CDR1 MDHEN and CDR2 SYDVKM. The CDR3 coding sequence is TGTGCCAGCAGGGGGGGACAGACTATCTACGAGCAGTACTTC. Amino acid sequence: CASRGGQTIYEQYF.

The rearrangement links TRBV11-3 to TRBJ2-7, with a possible D match to TRBD1 (6 bases). Germline values: CDR1 SGHNT, CDR2 YENEEA. There are 13 residues in the CDR3. V lost 8 bases, J lost 1 base, and 12 bases lay in between. Written as DNA, the CDR3 is TGTGCCAGCTCCCTGGGGGCTTCCTACGAGCAGTACTTC. Translated: CASSLGASYEQYF.

The chain links TRBV7-9 to TRBJ1-1, with D uncertain. The V and J ends lost 0 bases and 4 bases respectively, with 9 bases between them. CDR1 and CDR2 from the germline V gene are SEHNR and FQNEAQ (reference sequence). The length of the CDR3 is 14 residues. CDR3 region: CASSLALVGTEAFF. DNA of the CDR3: TGTGCCAGCAGCTTAGCCCTAGTTGGCACTGAAGCTTTCTTT.

The rearrangement joins TRBV2 to TRBJ2-5; the D gene is possibly TRBD1 (6 bases). The CDR3 loop spans 15 amino acids. The germline CDR1 and CDR2 sequences are SNHLY and FYNNEI. The V and J ends lost 6 bases and 1 base respectively, with 15 bases between them. DNA for the CDR3: TGTGCCAGCAGCAACCCCACAGGGATCCAAGAGACCCAGTACTTC. Its translation: CASSNPTGIQETQYF.